This T cell receptor beta chain derives from a study of cytomegalovirus exposure and HLA in healthy donors. Whole-study results and caveats: As a later analysis revealed, most CMV-associated TCR beta chains appeared HLA-restricted.

In regard to this clone: Its antigen is not known.

The CDR3 is 15 residues long. Trimming left V 0 bases short and J 4 bases short, with 12 bases between. From germline, CDR1 is SEHNR and CDR2 FQNEAQ (reference sequence). The PCR contained 60 Vbeta and 13 Jbeta primers. The table came from immunoSEQ multiplex PCR; TCRdb's copy has only in-frame clones and leaves some out. The sample holds about 140,000 clones, roughly 80% seen once. Healthy individuals who donated bone marrow served as the donors. The sample comprised PBMCs. The rearrangement joins TRBV7-9 to TRBJ1-2; no reliable D call. This clonotype was sampled from a female donor in good health and CMV-seronegative. Here the CDR3 DNA reads TGTGCCAGCAGCTTAGCGCCGGGGTTGAGCTATGGCTACACCTTC. Its translation is CASSLAPGLSYGYTF.